Here is one T cell receptor beta chain with its context. Antigen specificity is unknown. The protocol was immunoSEQ multiplex PCR, while the TCRdb copy is restricted to in-frame clones and leaves out a portion. Here the sample spans 45,000 to 50,000 clones, approximately 91% being singletons. Trimming stripped 0 bases from V and 7 bases from J, with 10 bases between. The CDR3 is made up of 14 amino acids. Germline V gene data show CDR1 as SGHDN and CDR2 as FVKESK. These data come from a study of OX40 agonist ivuxolimab in advanced cancers. About the study: The dose-escalation cohort had hepatocellular carcinoma, melanoma, renal cell or head and neck cancer. In three patients, partial responses were observed, one with hepatocellular carcinoma and two with cutaneous melanoma. Points from the study as a whole: Circulating CD4+ and CD8+ T cells showed clonal expansion by week 6 at 0.1 to 3.0 mg/kg.

The chain carries TRBV14 and TRBJ2-4, with no clear D. The sample in question was CD4+ or CD8+ T cells sorted from blood, obtained in a trial of the OX40 agonist ivuxolimab. This sequence originates from an adult with an advanced solid tumor such as melanoma, head and neck, liver or kidney cancer. CDR3 sequence (DNA): TGTGCCAGCAGCCAAGAGGCCAGTTGGAACATTCAGTACTTC. This translates into CASSQEASWNIQYF.